One and the same sample provided the 15 T cell receptor beta chains below, sequenced in a study of blood T cell repertoires in COVID-19. Repertoires were generated with immunoSEQ multiplex PCR, while TCRdb's copy carries only in-frame clones and drops some. The table lists about 220,000 clones, over 75% of them singletons, with approximately 3.1% in the top ten. The sample comprised PBMCs or T cells enriched from blood (not recorded which). These receptor sequences come from a woman aged 60 to 75 who had recovered from COVID-19.

This clone was seen more than once but under ten times. V gene TRBV15 combines with J gene TRBJ1-3, with D possibly being TRBD1 (6 bases). CDR3 length: 15 residues. The V end was cut by 6 bases, the J end by 0 bases, with 12 bases between. Germline V gene sequence: CDR1 LNHNV, CDR2 YYDKDF (reference sequence). CDR3 amino acids: CATRVGATSGNTIYF. The CDR3 DNA reads TGTGCCACCAGGGTGGGGGCCACCTCTGGAAACACCATATATTTT.

V gene TRBV6-6 combines with J gene TRBJ1-2; D unresolved. CDR3 length: 11 amino acids. Looked up from germline, CDR1 is MNHNY and CDR2 is SVGAGI (reference sequence). The V end lost 8 bases, the J end lost 6 bases, and 10 bases lay between the germline ends. The CDR3 nucleotides are TGTGCCAGCGGCCCCAACGATGGCTACACCTTC. Encoded protein: CASGPNDGYTF.

J is TRBJ2-2 and V is TRBV4-3; the D is unclear. The CDR3 runs 14 residues. Deletions cut 1 base from V and 5 bases from J, with 8 bases between. Per germline, CDR1 LGHNA and CDR2 YSLEER. CDR3 DNA sequence: TGCGCCAGCAGCCAAGGCCCAGCGACCGGGGAGCTGTTTTTT. Its translation is CASSQGPATGELFF.

This chain links TRBV7-2 with TRBJ2-7; perhaps TRBD2 as D (5 bases). The V end lost 2 bases, the J end lost 3 bases, and 11 bases lay between the germline ends. The CDR3 is 14 residues long. The germline CDR1 and CDR2 sequences are SGHTA and FQGNSA. CDR3 in DNA: TGTGCCAGCAGCTTAACCGGGGTCGGCTACGAGCAGTACTTC. Its protein is CASSLTGVGYEQYF.

The CDR3 nucleotides are TGCGCCAGCAGCCAAGAGGGCCGACAGGGGATCTACAATGAGCAGTTCTTC. Its protein product is CASSQEGRQGIYNEQFF. This chain uses TRBV4-1 with TRBJ2-1; the match to TRBD1 covers 8 bases. Germline V lookup: CDR1 MGHRA, CDR2 YSYEKL. Losses at the gene ends were 0 bases for V and 3 bases for J; bases not matched to a gene: 7. This CDR3 is 17 amino acids long.

V is TRBV12-3 or TRBV12-4 and J is TRBJ1-2; the D is unclear. Trimming removed 5 bases from V and 2 bases from J, with 9 bases in between. This CDR3 spans 13 amino acids. The CDR3 bases are TGTGCCAGCAGTGAGGATAGAAACTATGGCTACACCTTC. Its protein product is CASSEDRNYGYTF.

The V gene is TRBV2, the J gene TRBJ1-6; D is possibly TRBD1 (5 bases). The CDR3 sequence is 14 residues long. Germline-derived CDR1 and CDR2 are SNHLY and FYNNEI. V was shortened by 3 bases and J by 6 bases, with 9 bases between the two germline ends. CDR3 DNA sequence: TGTGCCAGCAGTGAGGGGCAGGGTAATTCACCCCTCCACTTT. Translation gives CASSEGQGNSPLHF.

CDR3 region: CASSPPEQGYTF. The CDR3 bases are TGTGCCAGCAGCCCTCCCGAACAGGGCTACACCTTC. The J gene is TRBJ1-2, the V gene TRBV6-2 or TRBV6-3; unclear D gene. Trimming stripped 6 bases from V and 8 bases from J, with 13 bases between. Germline assignment: CDR1 MNHEY and CDR2 SVGEGT. The CDR3 length is 12 residues.

J is TRBJ2-7 and V is TRBV5-4; TRBD1 aligns across 7 bases. The CDR3 spans 15 residues. Germline lookup yields CDR1 SGHNT and CDR2 YYREEE (reference sequence). V dropped 2 bases and J dropped 5; count of bases not matched to a gene: 10. The CDR3 sequence is CASSLGPTGVNEQYF. The CDR3 nucleotides are TGTGCCAGCAGCTTAGGCCCCACAGGGGTGAACGAGCAGTACTTC.

The chain recombines TRBV6-2 or TRBV6-3 with TRBJ1-1; 7 bases map to TRBD1. The trim removed 1 base at V and 1 base at J, leaving 12 bases unmatched. The CDR3 covers 18 residues. Germline assignment: CDR1 MNHEY and CDR2 SVGEGT. CDR3 amino acids: CASSYLMGQQLRNTEAFF. CDR3 DNA sequence: TGTGCCAGCAGTTACTTGATGGGACAGCAGCTAAGGAACACTGAAGCTTTCTTT.

The chain uses TRBV27 and TRBJ1-2, with 8 bases fitting TRBD1. This CDR3 has 16 amino acids. CDR1 and CDR2 from the germline V gene are MNHEY and SMNVEV (reference sequence). With V trimmed by 2 bases and J by 6 bases, 11 bases remained unmatched. CDR3 nucleotides: TGTGCCAGCAGTTTAACAGGAAACCGGGACAGGCATGGCTACACCTTC. It specifies CASSLTGNRDRHGYTF.

The J gene is TRBJ2-3, the V gene TRBV7-2; 8 nucleotides agree with TRBD2. The trim removed 4 bases at V and 4 bases at J, leaving 4 bases unmatched. The CDR3 is 14 amino acids. Germline assignment: CDR1 SGHTA and CDR2 FQGNSA. Here the CDR3 reads CASSSPGRADTQYF. In nucleotides, the CDR3 is TGTGCCAGCAGCTCCCCCGGGAGGGCAGATACGCAGTATTTT.

Only one count was recorded for this clone. V is TRBV10-3 and J is TRBJ1-4, with D perhaps matching TRBD1 (5 bases). Looked up from germline, CDR1 is ENHRY and CDR2 is SYGVKD. V lost 3 bases and J 4 bases, leaving 12 bases between the germline ends. The CDR3 extends over 15 amino acids. CDR3 sequence: CAISDDSWGNEKLFF. The DNA for the CDR3 is TGTGCCATCAGTGATGACAGTTGGGGTAATGAAAAACTGTTTTTT.

This clone was recorded only once. In nucleotides, the CDR3 is TGTGCCAGCAGCAAACGGACAGGTCTAGGGAATGAGCAGTTCTTC. Residues: CASSKRTGLGNEQFF. The chain is built from TRBV7-9 and TRBJ2-1; 7 nucleotides line up with TRBD1. Germline CDR1 SEHNR, CDR2 FQNEAQ (reference sequence). V shed 5 bases and J 7 bases; nucleotides not matched to a gene: 11. The CDR3 consists of 15 residues.

The chain uses TRBV27 and TRBJ2-1, with 11 bases identical to TRBD2. V shed 5 bases and J 7 bases; nucleotides not matched to a gene: 7. This CDR3 has 15 residues. Germline V lookup: CDR1 MNHEY, CDR2 SMNVEV (reference sequence). As DNA, the CDR3 is TGTGCCAGCAGTGACCGGACTAGCGGGTGGAATGAGCAGTTCTTC. As protein: CASSDRTSGWNEQFF.